This TCR beta chain was captured by sequencing in a study of blood T cell repertoires in COVID-19. Study summary: The samples span acute and convalescent COVID-19 from the United States, Italy and Spain. In each case, the material was cDNA or gDNA derived from T cells, B-cell-depleted T cells, or PBMCs.

This CDR3 spans 12 amino acids. Germline loops: CDR1 SGHAT, CDR2 FQNNGV. The V end lost 5 bases, the J end lost 9 bases, and 11 bases lay between the germline ends. In the original processing: Quantification of nucleated cells was approximated via reference gene primer amplification. Sequencing used immunoSEQ multiplex PCR; TCRdb keeps in-frame clones, though not all of them. The V and J calls and the clone size are those of that table, but D and trimming were determined from the DNA. The sample lists some 150,000 clones, roughly nine tenths seen once, with over 2% in the top ten. The sequenced sample was peripheral blood. This rearrangement joins TRBV11-2 to TRBJ1-3; D is unclear. The TCR originated in a woman aged 70-85 years with acute or convalescent COVID-19. The CDR3, as DNA: TGTGCCAGCAGCCCCCTGGGGAGCACCATATATTTT. Translating gives CASSPLGSTIYF.